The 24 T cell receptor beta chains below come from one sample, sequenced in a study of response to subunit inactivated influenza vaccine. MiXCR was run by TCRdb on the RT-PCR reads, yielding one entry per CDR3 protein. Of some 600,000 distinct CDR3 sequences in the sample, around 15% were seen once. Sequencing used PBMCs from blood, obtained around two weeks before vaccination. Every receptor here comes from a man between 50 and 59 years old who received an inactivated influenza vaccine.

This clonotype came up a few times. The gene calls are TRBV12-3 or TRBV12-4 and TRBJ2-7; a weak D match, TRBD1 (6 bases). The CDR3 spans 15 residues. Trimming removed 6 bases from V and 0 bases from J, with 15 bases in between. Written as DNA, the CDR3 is TGTGCCAGCAGCCGGACAGCCATAAGCTCCTACGAGCAGTACTTC. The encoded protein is CASSRTAISSYEQYF.

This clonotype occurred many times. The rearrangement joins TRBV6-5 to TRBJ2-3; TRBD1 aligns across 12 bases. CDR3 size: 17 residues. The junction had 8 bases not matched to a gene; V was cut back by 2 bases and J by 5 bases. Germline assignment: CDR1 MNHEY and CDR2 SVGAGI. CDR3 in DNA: TGTGCCAGCAGTTACGAAGGGACAGGGGGCATGGGAGATACGCAGTATTTT. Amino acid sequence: CASSYEGTGGMGDTQYF.

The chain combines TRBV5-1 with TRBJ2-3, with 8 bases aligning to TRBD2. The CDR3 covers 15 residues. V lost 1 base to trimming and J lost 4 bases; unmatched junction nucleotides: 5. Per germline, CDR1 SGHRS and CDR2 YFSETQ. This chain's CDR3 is CASSLPAGAADTQYF. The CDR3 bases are TGCGCCAGCAGCTTGCCAGCGGGAGCGGCAGATACGCAGTATTTT.

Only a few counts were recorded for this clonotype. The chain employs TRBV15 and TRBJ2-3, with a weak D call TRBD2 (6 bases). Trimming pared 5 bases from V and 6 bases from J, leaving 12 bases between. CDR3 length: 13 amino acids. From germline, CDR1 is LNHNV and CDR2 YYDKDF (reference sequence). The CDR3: CATSLGGRDTQYF. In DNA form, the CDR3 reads TGTGCCACCAGCCTGGGGGGTCGGGATACGCAGTATTTT. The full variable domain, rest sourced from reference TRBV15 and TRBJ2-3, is DAMVIQNPRYQVTQFGKPVTLSCSQTLNHNVMYWYQQKSSQAPKLLFHYYDKDFNNEADTPDNFQSRRPNTSFCFLDIRSPGLGDTAMYLCATSLGGRDTQYFGPGTRLTVL.

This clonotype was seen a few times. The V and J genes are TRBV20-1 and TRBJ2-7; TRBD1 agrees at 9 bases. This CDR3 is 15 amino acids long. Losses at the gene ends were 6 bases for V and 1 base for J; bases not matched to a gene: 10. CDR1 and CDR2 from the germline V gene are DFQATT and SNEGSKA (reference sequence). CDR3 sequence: CSATSDRGLSYEQYF. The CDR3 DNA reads TGCAGTGCAACATCGGACAGGGGACTTTCCTACGAGCAGTACTTC.

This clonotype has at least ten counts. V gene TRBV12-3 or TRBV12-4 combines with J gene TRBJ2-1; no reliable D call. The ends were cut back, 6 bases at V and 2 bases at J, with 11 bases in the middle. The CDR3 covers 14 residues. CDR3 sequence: CASRASSTYNEQFF. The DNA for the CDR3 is TGTGCCAGCAGAGCAAGTTCTACCTACAATGAGCAGTTCTTC.

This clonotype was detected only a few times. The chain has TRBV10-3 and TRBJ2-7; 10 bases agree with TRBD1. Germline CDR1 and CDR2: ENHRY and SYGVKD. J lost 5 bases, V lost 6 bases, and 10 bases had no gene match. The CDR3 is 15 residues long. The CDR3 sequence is CAISGSLTGGHEQYF. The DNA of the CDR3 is TGTGCCATCAGCGGTTCCTTGACAGGGGGCCACGAGCAGTACTTC.

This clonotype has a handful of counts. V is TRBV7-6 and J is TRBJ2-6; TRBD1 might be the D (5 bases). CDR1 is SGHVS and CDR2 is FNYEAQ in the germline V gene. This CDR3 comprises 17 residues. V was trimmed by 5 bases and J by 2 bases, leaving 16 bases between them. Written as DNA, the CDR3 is TGTGCCAGCAGCCTCTGGGCAGGGCTAACTGGGGCCAACGTCCTGACTTTC. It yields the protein CASSLWAGLTGANVLTF.

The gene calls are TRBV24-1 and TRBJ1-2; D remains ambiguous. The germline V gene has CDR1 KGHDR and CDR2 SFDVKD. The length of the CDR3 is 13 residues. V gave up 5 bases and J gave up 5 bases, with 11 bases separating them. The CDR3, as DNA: TGTGCCACCAGTGGTGGGAGTGGGTATGGCTACACCTTC. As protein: CATSGGSGYGYTF.

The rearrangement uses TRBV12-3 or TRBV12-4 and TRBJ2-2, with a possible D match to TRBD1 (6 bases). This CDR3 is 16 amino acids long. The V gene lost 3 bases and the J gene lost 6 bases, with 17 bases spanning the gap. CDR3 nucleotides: TGTGCCAGCAGTTTGGTCCAGGGGATCCTTCCCGGGGAGCTGTTTTTT. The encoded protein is CASSLVQGILPGELFF.

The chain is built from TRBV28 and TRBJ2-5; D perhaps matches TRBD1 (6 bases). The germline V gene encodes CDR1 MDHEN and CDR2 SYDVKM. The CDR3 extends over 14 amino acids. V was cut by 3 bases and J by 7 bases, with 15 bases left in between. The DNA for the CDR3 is TGTGCCAGCAGTTTGACGGCGGGCAGGGGGACCCAGTACTTC. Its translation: CASSLTAGRGTQYF. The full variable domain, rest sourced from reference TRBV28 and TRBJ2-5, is DVKVTQSSRYLVKRTGEKVFLECVQDMDHENMFWYRQDPGLGLRLIYFSYDVKMKEKGDIPEGYSVSREKKERFSLILESASTNQTSMYLCASSLTAGRGTQYFGPGTRLLVL.

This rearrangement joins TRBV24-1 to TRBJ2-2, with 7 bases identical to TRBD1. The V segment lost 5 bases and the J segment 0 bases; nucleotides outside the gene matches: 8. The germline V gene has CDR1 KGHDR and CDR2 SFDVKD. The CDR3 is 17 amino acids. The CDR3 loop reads CATSGRQGNANTGELFF. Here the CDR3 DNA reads TGTGCCACCAGTGGTAGACAGGGTAACGCGAACACCGGGGAGCTGTTTTTT.

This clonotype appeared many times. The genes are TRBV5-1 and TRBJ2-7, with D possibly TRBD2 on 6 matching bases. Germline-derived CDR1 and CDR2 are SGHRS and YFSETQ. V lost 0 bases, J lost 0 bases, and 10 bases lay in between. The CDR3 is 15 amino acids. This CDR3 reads CASSLGGTYSYEQYF. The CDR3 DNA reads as TGCGCCAGCAGCTTGGGCGGGACCTACTCCTACGAGCAGTACTTC.

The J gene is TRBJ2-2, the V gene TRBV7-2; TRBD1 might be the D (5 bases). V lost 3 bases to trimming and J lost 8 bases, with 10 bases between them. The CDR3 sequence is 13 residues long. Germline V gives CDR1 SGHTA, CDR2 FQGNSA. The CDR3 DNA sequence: TGTGCCAGCAGCTTGAACAGGCTTGGGGAGCTGTTTTTT. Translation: CASSLNRLGELFF.

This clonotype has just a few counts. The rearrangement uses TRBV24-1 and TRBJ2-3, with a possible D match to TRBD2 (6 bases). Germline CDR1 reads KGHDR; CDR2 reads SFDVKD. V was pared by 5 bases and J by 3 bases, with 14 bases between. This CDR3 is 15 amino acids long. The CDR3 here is CATSGGTISTDTQYF. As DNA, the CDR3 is TGTGCCACCAGTGGCGGGACCATATCGACAGATACGCAGTATTTT.

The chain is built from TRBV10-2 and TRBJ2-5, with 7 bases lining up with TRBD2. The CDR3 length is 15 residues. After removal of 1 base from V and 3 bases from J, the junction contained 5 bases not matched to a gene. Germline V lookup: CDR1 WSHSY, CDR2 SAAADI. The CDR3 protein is CASSEWRTSEETQYF. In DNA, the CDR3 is TGCGCCAGCAGTGAGTGGAGGACTAGTGAAGAGACCCAGTACTTC.

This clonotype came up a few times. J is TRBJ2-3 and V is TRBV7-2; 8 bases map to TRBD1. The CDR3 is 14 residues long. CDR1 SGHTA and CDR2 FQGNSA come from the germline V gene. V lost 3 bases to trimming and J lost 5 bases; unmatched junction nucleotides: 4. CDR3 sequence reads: CASSFRQGRDTQYF. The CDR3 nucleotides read TGTGCCAGCAGCTTCCGACAGGGGCGAGATACGCAGTATTTT.

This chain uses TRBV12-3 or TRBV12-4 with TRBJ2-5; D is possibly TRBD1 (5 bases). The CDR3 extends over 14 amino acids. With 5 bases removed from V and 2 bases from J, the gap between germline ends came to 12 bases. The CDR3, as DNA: TGTGCCAGCAGTCGTGGACACACACAAGAGACCCAGTACTTC. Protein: CASSRGHTQETQYF.

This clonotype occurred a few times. The CDR3 sequence is CSAGTDYGYTF. In DNA form, the CDR3 reads TGCAGCGCCGGGACAGACTATGGCTACACCTTC. The gene calls are TRBV29-1 and TRBJ1-2; 7 bases agree with TRBD1. Germline V CDR1 and CDR2: SQVTM, ANQGSEA. The CDR3 is 11 residues long. J was trimmed by 3 bases and V by 7 bases; bases with no gene match: 2.

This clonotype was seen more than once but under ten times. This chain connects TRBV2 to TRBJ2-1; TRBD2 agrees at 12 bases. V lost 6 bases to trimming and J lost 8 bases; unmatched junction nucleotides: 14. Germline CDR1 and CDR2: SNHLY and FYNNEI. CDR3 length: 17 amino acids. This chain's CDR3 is CASSFPPTSGSLDEQFF. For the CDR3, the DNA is TGTGCCAGCAGCTTTCCCCCGACTAGCGGGAGTCTAGATGAGCAGTTCTTC.

As DNA, the CDR3 is TGCAGTGCCTCGCGGGTGAGCTCCTACGAGCAGTACTTC. This codes for CSASRVSSYEQYF. This sequence joins TRBV20-1 and TRBJ2-7, with a tentative D call TRBD2 (5 bases). Trimming pared 6 bases from V and 0 bases from J, leaving 12 bases between. CDR3 length: 13 residues. The germline V gene has CDR1 DFQATT and CDR2 SNEGSKA (reference sequence).

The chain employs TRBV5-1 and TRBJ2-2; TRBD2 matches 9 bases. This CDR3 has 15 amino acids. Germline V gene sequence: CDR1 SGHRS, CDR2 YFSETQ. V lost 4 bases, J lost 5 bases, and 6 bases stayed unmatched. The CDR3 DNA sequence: TGCGCCAGCAGCGAGGCGGGAGGGCCAACCGGGGAGCTGTTTTTT. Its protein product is CASSEAGGPTGELFF.

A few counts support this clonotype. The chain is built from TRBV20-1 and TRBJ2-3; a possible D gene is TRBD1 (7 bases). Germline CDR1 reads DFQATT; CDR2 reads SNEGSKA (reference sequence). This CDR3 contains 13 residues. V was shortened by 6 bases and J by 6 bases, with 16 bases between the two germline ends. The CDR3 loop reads CSARDSLADTQYF. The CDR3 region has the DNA TGCAGTGCGCGGGACAGTCTGGCGGATACGCAGTATTTT.

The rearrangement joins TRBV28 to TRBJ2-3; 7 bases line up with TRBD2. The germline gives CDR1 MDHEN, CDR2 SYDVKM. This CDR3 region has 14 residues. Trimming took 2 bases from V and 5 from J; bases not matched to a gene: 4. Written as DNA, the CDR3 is TGTGCCAGCAGTTTAGGGCGGGAGATAGATACGCAGTATTTT. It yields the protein CASSLGREIDTQYF.